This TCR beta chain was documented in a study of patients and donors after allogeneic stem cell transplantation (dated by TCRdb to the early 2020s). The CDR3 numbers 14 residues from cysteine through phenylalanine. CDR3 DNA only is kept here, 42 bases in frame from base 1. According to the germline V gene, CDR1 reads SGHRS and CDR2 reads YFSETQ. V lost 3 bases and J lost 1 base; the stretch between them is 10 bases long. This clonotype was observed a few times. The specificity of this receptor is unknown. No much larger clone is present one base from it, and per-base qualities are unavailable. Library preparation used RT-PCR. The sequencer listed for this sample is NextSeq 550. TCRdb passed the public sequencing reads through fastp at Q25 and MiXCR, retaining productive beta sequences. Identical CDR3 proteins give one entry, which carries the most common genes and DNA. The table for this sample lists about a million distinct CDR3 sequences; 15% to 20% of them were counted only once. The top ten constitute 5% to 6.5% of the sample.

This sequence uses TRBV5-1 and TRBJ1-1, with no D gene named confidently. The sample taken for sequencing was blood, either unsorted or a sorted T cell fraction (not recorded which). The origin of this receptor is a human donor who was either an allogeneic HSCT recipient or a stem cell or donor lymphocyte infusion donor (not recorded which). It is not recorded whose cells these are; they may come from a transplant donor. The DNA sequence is TGCGCCAGCAGCTGGGGAACAGAGAACACTGAAGCTTTCTTT. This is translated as CASSWGTENTEAFF.